This T cell receptor beta chain was identified during a study of CD8 T cells in ankylosing spondylitis (TCRdb year 2017). General notes on the study: To find TCR variants linked to disease, the study profiled T cell receptor beta repertoires in ankylosing spondylitis patients and healthy donors. The full study cohort was made up of roughly 25 ankylosing spondylitis patients and over 90 healthy donors. Peripheral blood was sampled, and synovial fluid was additionally collected from ankylosing spondylitis patients. Summary of the overall study and its limitations: Some TCR beta motif variants had previously been reported in synovial fluid and blood of reactive arthritis patients, which suggested common disease-initiation mechanisms. Blood from ankylosing spondylitis patients appeared to be characterized by a TCR beta motif made up of several highly homologous amino acid variants. A CD8+ phenotype was shown by the disease-linked clones, which were found at relatively low frequencies in peripheral blood. The disease-linked clones were reported as significantly enriched in matched synovial fluid samples from ankylosing spondylitis patients.

The listed sequencing device is Illumina HiSeq 2500. Quantitative 5'-RACE with molecular barcodes was used to prepare TCR beta libraries. From the authors' description of their analysis: To identify disease-linked TCR variants, a new computational method was used, one built on a probabilistic model of VDJ rearrangement. TCRdb took the public reads, trimmed them with fastp at Q25, ran MiXCR for clone calling and kept in-frame beta chains. One record per CDR3 amino acid sequence lists the most common genes and DNA. TCRdb's processing, not the authors', yielded these V and J calls. The sample includes roughly 38,000 distinct CDR3 sequences, with about 9.3% observed a single time. Of the sample, roughly 16% falls within the top ten clones. The trim is 6 bases for V and 0 bases for J, with a gap of 15 bases between the germline ends. The CDR3 goes from the cysteine to the phenylalanine over 16 residues. The DNA shown is the 48-base CDR3, in frame from base 1. Sequences MGHRA (CDR1) and YSYEKL (CDR2) are obtained from the germline V gene.

This clonotype was picked up many times. This clone's antigen is unknown. No much larger clone is present one base from it, and per-base qualities are unavailable. The chain is assembled from TRBV4-1 and TRBJ2-1; the D gene could be TRBD1 or TRBD2, each one agreeing over 5 bases. The specimen was blood, either unsorted or a sorted T cell fraction (not recorded which). The TCR sequence derives from a male donor with ankylosing spondylitis or in good health (not recorded which). The CDR3 has the sequence CASRRDATRSYNEQFF. In nucleotide form, the sequence is TGCGCCAGCAGACGGGACGCCACCCGCTCCTACAATGAGCAGTTCTTC.